This TCR beta chain was found in a study of shared clonotypes between healthy human individuals. Using immunoSEQ multiplex PCR, the repertoire was profiled, and TCRdb retains in-frame clones only, with some absent. This table holds about 1 million clones, under 80% found once. This clone has just a few counts. CDR1 and CDR2 (germline): SEHNR, FQNEAQ (reference sequence). The CDR3 totals 13 residues. V dropped 3 bases and J dropped 5 bases, with 8 bases sitting between them. The origin of this receptor is a man between 18 and 29 years old in good health. V gene TRBV7-9 combines with J gene TRBJ2-1; D gene ambiguous. Sequenced input: memory CD4+ T cells sorted from blood. Indicated subset: CD45RA-negative fraction. The CDR3 spells CASSLILHNEQFF. CDR3 sequence (DNA): TGTGCCAGCAGCTTGATACTACACAATGAGCAGTTCTTC.